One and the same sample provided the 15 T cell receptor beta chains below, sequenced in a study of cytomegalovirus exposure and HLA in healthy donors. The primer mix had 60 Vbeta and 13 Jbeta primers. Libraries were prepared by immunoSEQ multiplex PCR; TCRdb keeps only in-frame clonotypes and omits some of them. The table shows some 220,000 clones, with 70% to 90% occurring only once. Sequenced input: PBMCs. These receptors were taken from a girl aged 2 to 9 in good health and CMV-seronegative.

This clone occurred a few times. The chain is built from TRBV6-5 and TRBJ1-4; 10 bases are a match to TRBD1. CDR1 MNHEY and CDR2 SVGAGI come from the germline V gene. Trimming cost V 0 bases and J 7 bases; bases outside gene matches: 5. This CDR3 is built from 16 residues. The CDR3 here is CASSYSPTGGSEKLFF. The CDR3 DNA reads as TGTGCCAGCAGTTACTCGCCGACAGGGGGCTCTGAAAAACTGTTTTTT.

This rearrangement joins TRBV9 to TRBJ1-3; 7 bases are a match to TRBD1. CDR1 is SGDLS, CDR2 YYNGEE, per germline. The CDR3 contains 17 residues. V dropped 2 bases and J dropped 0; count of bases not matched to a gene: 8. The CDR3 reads CASSVRDSPISGNTIYF. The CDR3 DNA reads TGTGCCAGCAGCGTGAGGGACAGCCCAATCTCTGGAAACACCATATATTTT. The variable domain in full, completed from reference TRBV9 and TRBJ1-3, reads DSGVTQTPKHLITATGQRVTLRCSPRSGDLSVYWYQQSLDQGLQFLIQYYNGEERAKGNILERFSAQQFPDLHSELNLSSLELGDSALYFCASSVRDSPISGNTIYFGEGSWLTVV.

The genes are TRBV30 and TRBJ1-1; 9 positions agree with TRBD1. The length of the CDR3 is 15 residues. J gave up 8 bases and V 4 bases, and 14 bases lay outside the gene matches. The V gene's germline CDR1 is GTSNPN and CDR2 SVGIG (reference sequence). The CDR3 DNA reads TGTGCCTGGACTGGGGACAGGGTTAAGAACAGGGAAGCTTTCTTT. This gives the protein CAWTGDRVKNREAFF.

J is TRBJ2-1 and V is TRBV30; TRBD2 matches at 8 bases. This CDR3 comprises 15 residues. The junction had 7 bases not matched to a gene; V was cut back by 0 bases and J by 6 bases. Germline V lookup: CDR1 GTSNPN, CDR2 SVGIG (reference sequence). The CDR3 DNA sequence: TGTGCCTGGAGTGTACGAATCGGGGGGGCCAATGAGCAGTTCTTC. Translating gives CAWSVRIGGANEQFF.

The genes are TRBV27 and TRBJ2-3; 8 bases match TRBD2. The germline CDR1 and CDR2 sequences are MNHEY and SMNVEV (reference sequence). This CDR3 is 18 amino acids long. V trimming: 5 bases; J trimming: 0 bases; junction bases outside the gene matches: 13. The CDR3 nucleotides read TGTGCCAGCAGTCCGGGACTAGAGATGGTATCTAGCACAGATACGCAGTATTTT. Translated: CASSPGLEMVSSTDTQYF.

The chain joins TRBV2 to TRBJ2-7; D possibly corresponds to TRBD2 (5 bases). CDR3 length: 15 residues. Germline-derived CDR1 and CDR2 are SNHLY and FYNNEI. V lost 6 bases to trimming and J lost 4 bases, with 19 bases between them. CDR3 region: CASSPSRGTSYEQYF. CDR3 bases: TGTGCCAGCAGCCCTTCCCGGGGAACGTCGTACGAGCAGTACTTC. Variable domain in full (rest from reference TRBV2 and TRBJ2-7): EPEVTQTPSHQVTQMGQEVILRCVPISNHLYFYWYRQILGQKVEFLVSFYNNEISEKSEIFDDQFSVERPDGSNFTLKIRSTKLEDSAMYFCASSPSRGTSYEQYFGPGTRLTVT.

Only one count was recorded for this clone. This CDR3 reads CASSSHGGQIVTEAFF. In DNA, the CDR3 is TGTGCCAGCAGCTCCCACGGGGGGCAGATCGTCACTGAAGCTTTCTTT. J is TRBJ1-1 and V is TRBV7-9, with D possibly TRBD1 on 6 matching bases. Germline CDR1 reads SEHNR; CDR2 reads FQNEAQ (reference sequence). The V end lost 4 bases, the J end lost 4 bases, and 19 bases lay between the germline ends. This CDR3 is built from 16 residues. The whole variable domain, remainder taken from reference TRBV7-9 and TRBJ1-1, is DTGVSQNPRHKITKRGQNVTFRCDPISEHNRLYWYRQTLGQGPEFLTYFQNEAQLEKSRLLSDRFSAERPKGSFSTLEIQRTEQGDSAMYLCASSSHGGQIVTEAFFGQGTRLTVV.

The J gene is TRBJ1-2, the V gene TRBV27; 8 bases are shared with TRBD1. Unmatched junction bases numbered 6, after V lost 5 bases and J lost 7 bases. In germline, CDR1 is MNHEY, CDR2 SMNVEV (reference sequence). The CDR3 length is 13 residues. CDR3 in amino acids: CASSLGQGGGYTF. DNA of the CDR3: TGTGCCAGCAGTCTTGGACAGGGTGGTGGCTACACCTTC.

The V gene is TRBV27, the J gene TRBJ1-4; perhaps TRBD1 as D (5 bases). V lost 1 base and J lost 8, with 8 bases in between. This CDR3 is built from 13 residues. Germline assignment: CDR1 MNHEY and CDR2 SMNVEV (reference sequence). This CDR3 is CASSLWQGEKLFF. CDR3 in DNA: TGTGCCAGCAGTTTATGGCAGGGCGAAAAACTGTTTTTT.

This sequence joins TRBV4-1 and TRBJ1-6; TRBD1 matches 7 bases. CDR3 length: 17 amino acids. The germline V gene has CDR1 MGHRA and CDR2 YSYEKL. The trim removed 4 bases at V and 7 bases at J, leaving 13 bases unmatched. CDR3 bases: TGCGCCAGCAGCCCCCAGACCCAGACAGGGCCCAATTCACCCCTCCACTTT. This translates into CASSPQTQTGPNSPLHF.

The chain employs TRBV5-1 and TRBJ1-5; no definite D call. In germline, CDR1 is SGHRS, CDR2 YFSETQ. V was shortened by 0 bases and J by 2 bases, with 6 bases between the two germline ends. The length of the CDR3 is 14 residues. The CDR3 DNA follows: TGCGCCAGCAGCTTGGACGGGGGCAATCAGCCCCAGCATTTT. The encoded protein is CASSLDGGNQPQHF. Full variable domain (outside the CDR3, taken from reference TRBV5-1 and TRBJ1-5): KAGVTQTPRYLIKTRGQQVTLSCSPISGHRSVSWYQQTPGQGLQFLFEYFSETQRNKGNFPGRFSGRQFSNSRSEMNVSTLELGDSALYLCASSLDGGNQPQHFGDGTRLSIL.

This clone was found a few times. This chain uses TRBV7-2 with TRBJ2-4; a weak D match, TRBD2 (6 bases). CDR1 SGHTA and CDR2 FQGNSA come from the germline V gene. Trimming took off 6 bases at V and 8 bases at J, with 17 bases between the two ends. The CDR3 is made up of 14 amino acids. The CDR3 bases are TGTGCCAGCAGGAGGGGCGGGGCGCTGGACATTCAGTACTTC. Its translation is CASRRGGALDIQYF.

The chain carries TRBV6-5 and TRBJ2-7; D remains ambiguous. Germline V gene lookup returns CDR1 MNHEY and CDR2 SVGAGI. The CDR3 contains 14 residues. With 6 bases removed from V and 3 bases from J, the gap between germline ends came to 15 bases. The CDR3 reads CASSPGSVGYEQYF. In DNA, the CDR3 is TGTGCCAGCAGCCCCGGGTCGGTGGGCTACGAGCAGTACTTC.

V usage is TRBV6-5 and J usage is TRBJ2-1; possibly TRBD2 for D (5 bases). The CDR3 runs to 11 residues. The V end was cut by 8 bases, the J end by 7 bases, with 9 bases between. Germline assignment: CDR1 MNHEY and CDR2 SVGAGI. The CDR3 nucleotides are TGTGCCAGCCTGGGCGGGAATGAGCAGTTCTTC. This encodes CASLGGNEQFF.

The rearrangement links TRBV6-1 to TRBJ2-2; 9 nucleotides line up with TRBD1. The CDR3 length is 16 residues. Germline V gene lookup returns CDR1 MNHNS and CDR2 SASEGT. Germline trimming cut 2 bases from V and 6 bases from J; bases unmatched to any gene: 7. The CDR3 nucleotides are TGTGCCAGCAGTGAAAGGAGGGACAGGGCGGCCGGGGAGCTGTTTTTT. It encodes CASSERRDRAAGELFF.